The sequence of this T cell receptor beta chain was determined in a study of graft-versus-host responses after intestinal transplantation. Repertoires were generated with immunoSEQ multiplex PCR, while TCRdb's copy carries only in-frame clones and drops some. In the table there are about 130,000 clones, over 90% of which are singletons. Trimming left V 2 bases short and J 1 base short, with 9 bases between. The CDR3 has 14 amino acids. CDR1 is SGHRS and CDR2 is YFSETQ in the germline V gene. Of note for this clone: The antigen remains unidentified.

Sequenced material: unstimulated CD4+ T cells sorted from spleen or lymph node cells, taken before intestinal transplant. The gene calls are TRBV5-1 and TRBJ1-1, with D uncertain. This TCR was sampled from a human donor who received an intestinal transplant. CDR3 residues: CASSFGRPNTEAFF. CDR3 coding DNA: TGCGCCAGCAGCTTCGGACGGCCGAACACTGAAGCTTTCTTT.